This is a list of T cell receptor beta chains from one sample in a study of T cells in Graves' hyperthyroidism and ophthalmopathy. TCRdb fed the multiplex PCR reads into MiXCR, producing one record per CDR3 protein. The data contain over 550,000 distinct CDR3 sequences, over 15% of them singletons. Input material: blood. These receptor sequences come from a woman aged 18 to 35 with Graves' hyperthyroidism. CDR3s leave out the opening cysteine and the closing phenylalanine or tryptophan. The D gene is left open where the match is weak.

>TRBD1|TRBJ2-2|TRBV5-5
AAATGPNTGELF
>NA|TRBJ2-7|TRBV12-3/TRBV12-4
ASRGTGLAYEQY
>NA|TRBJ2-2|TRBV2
ASRGRLNTGELF
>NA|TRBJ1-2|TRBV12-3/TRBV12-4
ASSLTGDNYGYT
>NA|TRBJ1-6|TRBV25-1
ASSALGPLSPLH
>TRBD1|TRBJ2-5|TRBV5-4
ASSPRTGRGEETQY
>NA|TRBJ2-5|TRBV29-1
SASPAGQETQY
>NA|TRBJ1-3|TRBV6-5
ASSYQRFSGNTIY
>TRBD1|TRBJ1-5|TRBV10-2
ASSESNRGNQPQH
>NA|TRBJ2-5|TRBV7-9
ASEFGGQETQY
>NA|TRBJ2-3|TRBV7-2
ASSPPRWRDPTDTQY
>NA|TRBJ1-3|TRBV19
ASSMGGNTIY
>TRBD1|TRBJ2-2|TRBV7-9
ASSSRKTGVTGELF
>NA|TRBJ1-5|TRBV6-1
ASRVRVSLNQPQH
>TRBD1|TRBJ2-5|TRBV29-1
SVRTGEETQY
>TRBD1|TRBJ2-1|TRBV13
ASSAIPGQGDNEQF
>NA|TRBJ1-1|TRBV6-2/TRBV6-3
ASSHSNRAPGWDPNTEAF
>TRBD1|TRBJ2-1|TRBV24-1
ATNSGTGANNEQF
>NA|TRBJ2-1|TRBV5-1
ASSFFGGPSSYNEQF
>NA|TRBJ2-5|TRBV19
ASSNQGYETQY
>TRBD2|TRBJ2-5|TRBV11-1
ASSFPLLAGGQETQY
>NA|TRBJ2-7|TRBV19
ASSSPGVDYEQY
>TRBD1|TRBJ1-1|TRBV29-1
SASGTGATEAF
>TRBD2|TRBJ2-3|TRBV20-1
SALAGGGADTQY
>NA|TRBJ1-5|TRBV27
ASSPHVAGTALGRPQH
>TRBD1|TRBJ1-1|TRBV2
ASTRQGNTEAF
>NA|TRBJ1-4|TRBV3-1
VSSQSPSEKLF
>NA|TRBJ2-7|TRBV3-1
ASSPSIASSYEQY
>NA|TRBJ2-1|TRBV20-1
SASQVAAFNEQF
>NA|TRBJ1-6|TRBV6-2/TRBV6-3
ASRRTKNNSPLH
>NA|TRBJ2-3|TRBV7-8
ASSPGIDTQY
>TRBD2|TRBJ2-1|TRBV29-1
SVEGTSGYNEQF